This T cell receptor (beta chain) was identified in a study of identical twins. TCRdb ran MiXCR on the 5' RACE reads and lists one entry per CDR3 protein. The repertoire holds under 1 million distinct CDR3 sequences, with approximately 13% as singletons. The length of the CDR3 is 16 residues. The ends lost 5 bases at V and 6 bases at J; junction bases unmatched: 12. The germline V gene encodes CDR1 MNHNS and CDR2 SASEGT. Separately, the same data were catalogued under a study of yellow fever vaccine responses in identical twins.

The chain has TRBV6-1 and TRBJ2-1; TRBD2 matches at 8 bases. The sample comprised PBMCs. This clonotype was sampled from a woman under 30 in good health. CDR3 coding DNA: TGTGCCAGCAGTCAACGTCCGGGACTAGTCTCCAATGAGCAGTTCTTC. Protein sequence: CASSQRPGLVSNEQFF.